A single sample is the source of the 2 T cell receptor beta chains below, sequenced in a study of T cell responses to AZD1222 COVID-19 vaccine. Generated by immunoSEQ multiplex PCR, the TCRdb table keeps only in-frame clones and is missing some. The table records 95,000 to 100,000 clones, 84% of them present only once. Here the sequenced sample was peripheral blood, taken 28 days after the second AZD1222 dose. These receptors were collected from an adult who received the AZD1222 COVID-19 vaccine.

In this sample, this clone turned up once. The chain couples TRBV5-1 to TRBJ1-2, with 9 bases identical to TRBD1. The CDR3 extends over 14 amino acids. Germline CDR1 SGHRS, CDR2 YFSETQ. J gave up 8 bases and V 4 bases, and 9 bases lay outside the gene matches. The CDR3 sequence is CASSPGQGTPGYTF. The CDR3 DNA sequence: TGCGCCAGCAGCCCGGGACAGGGAACCCCCGGCTACACCTTC.

The chain has TRBV29-1 and TRBJ2-7, with 7 bases aligning to TRBD2. V gave up 7 bases and J gave up 0 bases; unmatched junction bases: 6. The CDR3 runs 13 residues. CDR1 and CDR2 (germline): SQVTM, ANQGSEA. The CDR3 sequence: CSARDYVSYEQYF. In DNA form, the CDR3 reads TGCAGCGCCCGGGACTACGTCTCCTACGAGCAGTACTTC.